The next 7 T cell receptor beta chains were all read from a single sample in a study of CD8+CD57+ T cells in acquired aplastic anemia. Patients selected for sequencing had displayed CD8+CD57+ cell expansion by flow cytometry. Genomic DNA templated the TCR beta VDJ and CDR3 profiling. MiXCR, run by TCRdb on the reads, gives a single entry per CDR3 protein. The repertoire holds roughly 500,000 distinct CDR3 sequences, around 30% seen once, with approximately 0.82% in the top ten. Sequencing was carried out using sorted CD4+, CD8+, or CD8+CD57+ T cells (not recorded which) from PBMCs. Source of these receptors: a human donor with aplastic anemia.

The V gene is TRBV19, the J gene TRBJ2-1; 9 bases match TRBD2. CDR1 is LNHDA and CDR2 is SQIVND in the germline V gene (reference sequence). Trimming at V came to 11 bases and at J to 5 bases, leaving 7 bases not matched to a gene. The CDR3 has 13 amino acids. Here the CDR3 reads CACRGGAHNEQFF. DNA of the CDR3: TGTGCCTGCCGCGGGGGGGCCCACAATGAGCAGTTCTTC.

This clonotype occurred many times. The CDR3 spells CASMDGSGQPQHF. DNA of the CDR3: TGTGCCAGTATGGACGGCAGCGGTCAGCCCCAGCATTTT. The gene calls are TRBV19 and TRBJ1-5; D unresolved. Germline V lookup: CDR1 LNHDA, CDR2 SQIVND (reference sequence). CDR3 length: 13 amino acids. The V gene lost 7 bases and the J gene lost 6 bases, with 13 bases spanning the gap.

For this clonotype: Just one base apart from a much larger clone, this may be a read error. Because the CDR3 is missing its conserved closing phenylalanine or tryptophan, this is likely a read error. The chain employs TRBV7-2 and TRBJ2-3; possibly TRBD2 for D (5 bases). Germline loops: CDR1 SGHTA, CDR2 FQGNSA. V was shortened by 6 bases and J by 4 bases, with 14 bases between the two germline ends. CDR3 size: 14 residues. CDR3 nucleotides: TGTGCCAGCAGGTTTAGGAGTAGCGCAGATACGCAGTATCTT. Translating gives CASRFRSSADTQYL.

The sample holds a few counts of this clonotype. CDR3: CSARVLTEQFF. As DNA, the CDR3 is TGCAGTGCTAGAGTTCTTACTGAGCAGTTCTTC. V is TRBV20-1 and J is TRBJ2-1; D gene ambiguous. This CDR3 has 11 amino acids. The V gene's germline CDR1 is DFQATT and CDR2 SNEGSKA (reference sequence). Trimming pared 1 base from V and 9 bases from J, leaving 7 bases between.

Worth noting for this clonotype: One end of the junction does not line up with germline, which may come from a read error. CDR3 DNA: TGTGCCAGCACTGAAGGGAGGGGAGATTATGGCTACACCTTC. This encodes CASTEGRGDYGYTF. The chain employs TRBV6-1 and TRBJ1-2, with D perhaps TRBD1 (5 bases). The germline V gene encodes CDR1 MNHNS and CDR2 SASEGT. CDR3 length: 14 residues.

Points on this clonotype: A much larger clone differs by one base, so this may be a read error. The V and J genes are TRBV7-2 and TRBJ2-3, with D possibly matching TRBD2 (6 bases). The germline gives CDR1 SGHTA, CDR2 FQGNSA. V dropped 2 bases and J dropped 4 bases, with 10 bases sitting between them. CDR3 length equals 14 residues. The CDR3 DNA is TGTGCCAGCAGCTTACTCCCTAGCGCAGATACGCAGTATTTT. The encoded protein is CASSLLPSADTQYF.

This clonotype was counted only a few times. At one of its ends the junction is not consistent with the germline gene, which may arise from a read error. This chain uses TRBV5-1 with TRBJ1-5; TRBD1 might be the D (6 bases). The germline gives CDR1 SGHRS, CDR2 YFSETQ. The CDR3 runs 16 residues. The CDR3 DNA follows: TGCTCCAGCAGCCTCGGACAGTCAAATAGCAATCAGCCCCAGCATTTT. This encodes CSSSLGQSNSNQPQHF.